This T cell receptor beta chain is drawn from a study of tumor-infiltrating lymphocytes in glioblastoma multiforme (dated by TCRdb to between 2016 and 2019). Study-level background: The study tested whether intratumoral genomic heterogeneity fosters TIL diversity by jointly investigating somatic mutations, TIL diversity and immune response activity. The study at large found these results: RNA-based TCR sequencing may distort clone frequencies because T cells carry unequal numbers of TCR transcripts. Generalizability is limited because the TCR and somatic mutation analysis included only one glioblastoma patient. T cells were not sorted into functional subsets, which the authors noted as a future improvement.

TCRB libraries were constructed from RNA through three rounds of nested multiplex PCR following a modified ARM-PCR protocol with multiple V-beta primers and a C-beta primer. TCRB-specific cDNA was synthesized from 0.45 to 0.5 ug total RNA with ProtoScript II Reverse Transcriptase and a C-beta primer. No unique molecular identifiers were described for the TCRB libraries. In the third PCR, barcodes and adapters were added over approximately 25 cycles with Deep VentR (exo-) polymerase, after which 250-500 bp bands were gel purified. TCRB libraries were sequenced with 250 bp paired-end reads on an Illumina HiSeq 2500. The published analysis was carried out like this. Trimmomatic was used to clean reads, FLASH to merge reads, MiGEC to assign V, D and J segments, and VDJtools to perform the analysis. VDJtools was used to calculate the Shannon-Wiener diversity index, which quantified repertoire diversity. TCRdb redid the processing of the public reads, applying fastp at Q25 and MiXCR, and retained in-frame beta chains. For every CDR3 protein sequence, its rows merge into one entry that carries the most common genes and DNA. Clone size and V and J calls follow TCRdb, not the original study. Here the sample has tens of thousands of distinct CDR3 sequences; approximately 66% occur a single time. The top ten clones comprise approximately 35% of the sample.

The cysteine opens and the phenylalanine closes a CDR3 of 12 amino acids. Kept here is only the CDR3 DNA, which spans 36 bases and is read in frame from base 1. V and J are truncated by 9 bases and 9 bases respectively, leaving an intervening sequence of 15 bases. As encoded in the germline V gene (reference sequence), CDR1 is MNHNY while CDR2 is SVGAGI. The sample holds many counts of this clonotype. Its specific antigen is unknown. Base quality data are lacking; no much larger clone is found one base away. For each of the nine to eleven tumor samples, the AllPrep DNA/RNA mini kit was used to purify genomic DNA and total RNA simultaneously. OD 260/280 ratios above 1.9 and RNA integrity numbers above 6.5 were observed for all RNA.

The chain uses TRBV6-6 and TRBJ2-1, with the D gene uncertain. This receptor was identified in a male donor with glioblastoma. Sequences were obtained from brain tumor tissue. The sequenced DNA: TGTGCCAGTCGGGCCTATGACGGTGAGCAGTTCTTC. It codes for CASRAYDGEQFF.